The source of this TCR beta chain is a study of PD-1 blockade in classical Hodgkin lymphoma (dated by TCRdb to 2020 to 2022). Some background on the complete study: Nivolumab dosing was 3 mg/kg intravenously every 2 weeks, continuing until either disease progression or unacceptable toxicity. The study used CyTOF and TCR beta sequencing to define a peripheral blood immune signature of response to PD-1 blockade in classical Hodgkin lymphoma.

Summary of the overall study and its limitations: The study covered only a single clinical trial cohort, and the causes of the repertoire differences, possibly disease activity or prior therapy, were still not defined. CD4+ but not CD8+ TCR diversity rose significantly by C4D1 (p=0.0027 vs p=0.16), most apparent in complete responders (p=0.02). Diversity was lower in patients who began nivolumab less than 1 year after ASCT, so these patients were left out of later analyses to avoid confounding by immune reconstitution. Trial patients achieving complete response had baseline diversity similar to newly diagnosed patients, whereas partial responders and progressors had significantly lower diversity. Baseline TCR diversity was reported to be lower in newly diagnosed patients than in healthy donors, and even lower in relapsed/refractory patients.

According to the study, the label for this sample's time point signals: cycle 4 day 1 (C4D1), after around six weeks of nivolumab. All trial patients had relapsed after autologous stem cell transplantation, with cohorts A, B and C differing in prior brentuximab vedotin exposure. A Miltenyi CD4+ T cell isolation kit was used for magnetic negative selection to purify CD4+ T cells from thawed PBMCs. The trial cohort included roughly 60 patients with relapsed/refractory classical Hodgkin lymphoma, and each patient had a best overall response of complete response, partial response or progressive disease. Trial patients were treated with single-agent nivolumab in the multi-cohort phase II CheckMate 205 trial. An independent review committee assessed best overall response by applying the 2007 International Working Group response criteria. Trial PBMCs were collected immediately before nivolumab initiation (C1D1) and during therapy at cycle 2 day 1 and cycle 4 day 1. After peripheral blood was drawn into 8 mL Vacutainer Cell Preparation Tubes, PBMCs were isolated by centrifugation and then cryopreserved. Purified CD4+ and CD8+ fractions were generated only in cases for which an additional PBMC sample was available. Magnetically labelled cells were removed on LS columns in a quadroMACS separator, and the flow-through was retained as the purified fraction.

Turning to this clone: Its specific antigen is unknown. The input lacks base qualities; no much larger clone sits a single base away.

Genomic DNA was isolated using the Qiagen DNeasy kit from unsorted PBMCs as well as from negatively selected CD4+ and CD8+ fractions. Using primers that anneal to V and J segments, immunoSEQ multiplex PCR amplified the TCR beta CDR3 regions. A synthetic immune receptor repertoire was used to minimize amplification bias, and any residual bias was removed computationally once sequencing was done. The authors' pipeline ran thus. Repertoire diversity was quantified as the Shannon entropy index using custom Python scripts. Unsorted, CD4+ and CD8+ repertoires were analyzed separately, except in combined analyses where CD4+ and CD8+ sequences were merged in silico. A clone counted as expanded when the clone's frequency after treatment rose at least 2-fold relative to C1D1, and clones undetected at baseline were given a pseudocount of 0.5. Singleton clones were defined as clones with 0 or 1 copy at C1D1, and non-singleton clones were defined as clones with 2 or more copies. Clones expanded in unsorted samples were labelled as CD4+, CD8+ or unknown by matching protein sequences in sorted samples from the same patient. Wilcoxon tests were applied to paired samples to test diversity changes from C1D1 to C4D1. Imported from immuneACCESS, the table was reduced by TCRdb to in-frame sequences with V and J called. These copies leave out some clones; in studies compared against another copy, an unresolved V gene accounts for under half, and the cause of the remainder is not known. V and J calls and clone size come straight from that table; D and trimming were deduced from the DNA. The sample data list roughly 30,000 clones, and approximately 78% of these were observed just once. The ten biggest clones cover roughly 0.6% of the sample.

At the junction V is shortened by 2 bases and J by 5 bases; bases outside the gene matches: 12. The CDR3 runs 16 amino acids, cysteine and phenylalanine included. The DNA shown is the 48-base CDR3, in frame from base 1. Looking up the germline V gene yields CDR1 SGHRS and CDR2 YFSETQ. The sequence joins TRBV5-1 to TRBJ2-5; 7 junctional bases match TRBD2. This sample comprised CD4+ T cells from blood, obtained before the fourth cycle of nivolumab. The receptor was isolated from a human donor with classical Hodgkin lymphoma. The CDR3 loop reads CASSFSLGGSGETQYF. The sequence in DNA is TGCGCCAGCAGCTTTAGCCTCGGGGGGTCGGGGGAGACCCAGTACTTC.